This TCR beta chain was observed in a study of tissue T cells after allogeneic stem cell transplantation. Time point: mouse harvest day 7 after allogeneic transplant. Tail vein injection delivered 10^7 T-cell-depleted bone marrow cells and 10^6 splenic CD5+ T cells. Worth noting for this clone: The listed genes are named as in mouse. The read finishes 1 residue shy of the CDR3 end, and the germline J gene is used to complete it.

TCRdb keeps only in-frame clones here, not all; method: immunoSEQ multiplex PCR. Here the sample spans some 6,000 clones, 40% to 60% being singletons. The J segment lost 7 bases and the V segment lost 2 bases, leaving 4 bases of the junction unmatched. Per the germline V gene, CDR1 is KGHPV and CDR2 is FQNQEV (reference sequence). The CDR3 loop spans 13 amino acids. This receptor was identified in a female BALB/c mouse given C57BL/6 T cells with graft-versus-host disease after an allogeneic hematopoietic cell transplant. This rearrangement joins TRBV26 to TRBJ2-7, with TRBD1 matching 8 bases. Sequencing input: gut tissue. The CDR3 loop reads CASSLGQGGEQYF. The CDR3 bases that were read are TGTGCCAGCAGTCTGGGACAGGGCGGGGAACAGTAC.